A selection of T cell receptor beta chains follows, all from one sample in a study of T cells after yellow fever vaccination. TCRdb recomputed calls from the 5' RACE reads with MiXCR, one row per CDR3 protein. The repertoire holds 25,000 to 30,000 distinct CDR3 sequences, with 6.3% as singletons. Sequencing used PBMCs, either bulk or a sorted T-cell subset (CD4+, CD8+, memory, or dextramer-sorted; not recorded which), obtained on the day of the yellow fever booster vaccination. These receptors originate from a young man who received the YFV17D yellow fever vaccine. Both conserved end residues are part of each CDR3. A D gene is named only where the DNA matches it firmly. Clone size is given for some rows only: seen once, a few or many times, or a class if the clone is expanded.

d_call j_call clone_size v_call cdr3_nt cdr3_aa
TRBD2 TRBJ2-1 NA TRBV20-1 TGCAGCCGTAATCGGCTAGCGGGAGGTAATGAGCAGTTCTTC CSRNRLAGGNEQFF
TRBD1 TRBJ2-3 NA TRBV7-3 TGTGCCAGCAGCTTAAAGGCCGGGACAGGGCTCGCAGATACGCAGTATTTT CASSLKAGTGLADTQYF
NA TRBJ2-5 NA TRBV5-1 TGCGCCAGCGGGGTGTGGGCAGGAGAGACCCAGTACTTC CASGVWAGETQYF
NA TRBJ2-3 many TRBV30 TGTGCCTGGAGCCCAGGGTGGGCGGATACGCAGTATTTT CAWSPGWADTQYF
NA TRBJ2-1 few TRBV20-1 TGCAGTGCTAGAGATCCAACAGGGAACAATGAGCAGTTCTTC CSARDPTGNNEQFF
NA TRBJ2-5 many TRBV3-1 TGTGCCAGCAGCCTTGCGGCCGGGGGAGAGACCCAGTACTTC CASSLAAGGETQYF
NA TRBJ2-1 many TRBV7-9 TGTGCCAGCAGTTGGGCGGAGGGGAGCTCCTACAATGAGCAGTTCTTC CASSWAEGSSYNEQFF
NA TRBJ1-6 few TRBV11-3 TGTGCCAGCAGCTTAGTAGTGAATTCACCCCTCCACTTT CASSLVVNSPLHF
NA TRBJ2-2 many TRBV20-1 TGCAGTGCTAGATCGACAGGCACCGGGGAGCTGTTTTTT CSARSTGTGELFF
TRBD2 TRBJ2-3 NA TRBV14 TGTGCCAGCAGCCAAGAGAATCCGGGACTAAGCACAGATACGCAGTATTTT CASSQENPGLSTDTQYF
TRBD1 TRBJ1-4 NA TRBV5-1 TGCGCCAGCAGCTTGGATCAGGGGGCGTTTGAAAAACTGTTTTTT CASSLDQGAFEKLFF
TRBD1 TRBJ2-5 many TRBV5-1 TGCGCCAGCAGCGCTGGACAGGGGATGGGGAAAGAGACCCAGTACTTC CASSAGQGMGKETQYF
NA TRBJ2-5 few TRBV20-1 TGCAGTGCGCGAGCAGGGGCGCAAATCGGGGAGACCCAGTACTTC CSARAGAQIGETQYF
NA TRBJ2-3 NA TRBV7-8 TGTGCCAGCAGCCCCCAGGGGGCGGGAGTAGATACGCAGTATTTT CASSPQGAGVDTQYF
TRBD1 TRBJ2-3 medium-sized TRBV20-1 TGCAGTGCTGACAGGACAGGGGATCAGGGAGATACGCAGTATTTT CSADRTGDQGDTQYF
TRBD1 TRBJ2-7 many TRBV15 TGTGCCACCAGCAGGCGGACAGGGGGCATCTACGAGCAGTACTTC CATSRRTGGIYEQYF
TRBD2 TRBJ2-1 NA TRBV5-1 TGCGCCAGCAGCCCACTCTCCGTGACTAGCTCTGAGCAGTTCTTC CASSPLSVTSSEQFF
NA TRBJ2-7 many TRBV28 TGTGCCAGTTACCTAAAGGGCCGCTACGAGCAGTACTTC CASYLKGRYEQYF
NA TRBJ2-1 many TRBV6-2/TRBV6-3 TGTGCCAGCAGAAAGGATTACAATGAGCAGTTCTTC CASRKDYNEQFF
NA TRBJ2-6 many TRBV10-3 TGTGCCATCAGCATGGCCAACGTCCTGACTTTC CAISMANVLTF
TRBD1 TRBJ1-2 many TRBV12-3/TRBV12-4 TGTGCCAGCAGCCATGGACAGGCGGGAGACTATGGCTACACCTTC CASSHGQAGDYGYTF
NA TRBJ2-1 few TRBV7-9 TGTGCCAGCAGCTTAACAGCACAGGGGTTCTTC CASSLTAQGFF
TRBD2 TRBJ2-3 few TRBV5-4 TGTGCCAGCAGCTTAGACGGGGGGAGCACAGATACGCAGTATTTT CASSLDGGSTDTQYF
NA TRBJ2-2 few TRBV6-1 TGTGCCAGCAGTGAAATGAGGTCATGGCCTCCCGGGGAGCTGTTTTTT CASSEMRSWPPGELFF
NA TRBJ2-3 many TRBV7-2 TGTGCCAGCAGCACCACAGATACGCAGTATTTT CASSTTDTQYF
TRBD2 TRBJ2-3 many TRBV20-1 TGCAGTGCTAGTGACACCTCCGGGACTAGCGGAAGCACAGATACGCAGTATTTT CSASDTSGTSGSTDTQYF
NA TRBJ1-1 medium-sized TRBV11-3 TGTGCCAGCAGCCTGACGGGCAGTGAAGCTTTCTTT CASSLTGSEAFF
NA TRBJ2-1 many TRBV20-1 TGCAGTGCTAGAGATTGGAACCGCGTGGGGATTAGCTACAATGAGCAGTTCTTC CSARDWNRVGISYNEQFF
TRBD2 TRBJ2-7 many TRBV9 TGTGCCAGCAGCACTCTAGCGGGAGTATTGACCCACGAGCAGTACTTC CASSTLAGVLTHEQYF
TRBD1 TRBJ2-7 few TRBV20-1 TGCAGTGCCATACCGAGACAGGGAATCTCCTACGAGCAGTACTTC CSAIPRQGISYEQYF
NA TRBJ1-1 many TRBV12-3/TRBV12-4 TGTGCCAGCACCCTCGGACAGCCGACCACTGCTTTCTTT CASTLGQPTTAFF
NA TRBJ2-6 many TRBV5-1 TGCGCCAGCGCGGGTGGAATCTCTGGGGCCAACGTCCTGACTTTC CASAGGISGANVLTF
TRBD1 TRBJ2-7 many TRBV5-1 TGCGCCAGCAGCTTGGGCTATCAGGGGGTCGAGCAGTACTTC CASSLGYQGVEQYF
TRBD1 TRBJ1-2 few TRBV16 TGTGCCAACGACAGGGCGGATGGCTACACCTTC CANDRADGYTF
NA TRBJ1-1 many TRBV11-2 TGTTGGTTTGGGGAGGGTAAGAACACTGAAGCTTTCTTT CWFGEGKNTEAFF
TRBD2 TRBJ2-7 few TRBV6-2/TRBV6-3 TGTGCCAGCAGGTCCTGGGAGGGGACCTACGAGCAGTACTTC CASRSWEGTYEQYF
NA TRBJ2-2 few TRBV4-1 TGCGCCAGCAGCCAACCTAGTTACACCGGGGAGCTGTTTTTT CASSQPSYTGELFF
NA TRBJ2-1 many TRBV7-2 TGTGCCAGCAGCTTCGGTCTAGCAGGTGATGAGCAGTTCTTC CASSFGLAGDEQFF
NA TRBJ1-2 few TRBV20-1 TGCAGTGCTAGAGCCCCGTCGGGGCATGGCTACACCTTC CSARAPSGHGYTF
NA TRBJ2-1 few TRBV7-8 TGTGCCAGCAGCTACCAAATGACAGGCTCCTACAATGAGCAGTTCTTC CASSYQMTGSYNEQFF
TRBD2 TRBJ2-4 NA TRBV5-6 TGTGCCAGCAGCCCGGGACTAGGGGGATCGATAGCCAAAAACATTCAGTACTTC CASSPGLGGSIAKNIQYF
NA TRBJ2-7 few TRBV5-1 TGCGCCAGCAAGGACGGGGGTTACGAGCAGTACTTC CASKDGGYEQYF
NA TRBJ2-7 NA TRBV20-1 TGCAGTGCTAGAGTCAGACAGGCCTATGGGTACGAGCAGTACTTC CSARVRQAYGYEQYF
TRBD1 TRBJ2-2 many TRBV6-8 TGTGCCAGCTCTGGGCTACGGCAACAGGGGATCGGGGAGCTGTTTTTT CASSGLRQQGIGELFF
NA TRBJ2-3 many TRBV20-1 TGCAGTGCGGCCCTAGGAGATACGCAGTATTTT CSAALGDTQYF
NA TRBJ2-2 few TRBV12-3/TRBV12-4 TGTGCCAGCAGCTTGGGGGAACTAGCCGTCCCCGGGGAGCTGTTTTTT CASSLGELAVPGELFF
NA TRBJ2-2 many TRBV27 TGTGCCAGCAGTTTCGTTGGAGGGTATGCCGGGGAGCTGTTTTTT CASSFVGGYAGELFF
TRBD2 TRBJ2-3 few TRBV7-6 TGTGCCAGCAGCCTCTCCCCCTGGTTAGCGGGTAGCACAGATACGCAGTATTTT CASSLSPWLAGSTDTQYF
TRBD1 TRBJ2-7 NA TRBV19 TGTGCCAGTAGTATAAAGAACCCGGGACAGTACAGCTCCTACGAGCAGTACTTC CASSIKNPGQYSSYEQYF
NA TRBJ2-3 many TRBV7-9 TGTGCCAGCAGCTTGTCTCAGGGATACCCCACAGATACGCAGTATTTT CASSLSQGYPTDTQYF
NA TRBJ2-1 few TRBV20-1 TGCAGTGCTAGGCCATTCGAGGCGGGATCGGCCAATGAGCAGTTCTTC CSARPFEAGSANEQFF
TRBD2 TRBJ2-1 NA TRBV20-1 TGCAGTGCCGGACAAGCGGGATCTTACAACAATGAGCAGTTCTTC CSAGQAGSYNNEQFF
NA TRBJ2-2 many TRBV5-6 TGTGCCAGCAGCCCAGTTCTCTCAGGAGTCGGTGGTCCCGGTACCGGGGAGCTGTTTTTT CASSPVLSGVGGPGTGELFF
NA TRBJ2-5 many TRBV24-1 TGTGCCACCGCTACGGGGCCCCAAGAGACCCAGTACTTC CATATGPQETQYF